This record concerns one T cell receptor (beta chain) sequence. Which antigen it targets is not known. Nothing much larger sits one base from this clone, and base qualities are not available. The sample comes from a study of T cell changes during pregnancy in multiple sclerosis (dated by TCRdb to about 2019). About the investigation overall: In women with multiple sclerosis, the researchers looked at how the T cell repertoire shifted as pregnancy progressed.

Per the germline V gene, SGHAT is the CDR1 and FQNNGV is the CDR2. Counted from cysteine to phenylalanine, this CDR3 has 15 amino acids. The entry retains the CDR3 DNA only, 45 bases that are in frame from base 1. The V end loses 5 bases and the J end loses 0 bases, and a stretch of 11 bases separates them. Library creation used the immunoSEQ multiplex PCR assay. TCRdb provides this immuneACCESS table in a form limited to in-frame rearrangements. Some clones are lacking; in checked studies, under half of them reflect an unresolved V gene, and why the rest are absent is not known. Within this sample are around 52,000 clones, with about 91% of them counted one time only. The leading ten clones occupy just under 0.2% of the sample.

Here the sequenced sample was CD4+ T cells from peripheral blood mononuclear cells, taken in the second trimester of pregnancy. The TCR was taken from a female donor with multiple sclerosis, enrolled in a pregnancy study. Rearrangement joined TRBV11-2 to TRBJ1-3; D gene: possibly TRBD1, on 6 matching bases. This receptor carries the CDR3 CASSLQGLSGNTIYF. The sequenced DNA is TGTGCCAGCAGCCTACAGGGCCTCTCTGGAAACACCATATATTTT.